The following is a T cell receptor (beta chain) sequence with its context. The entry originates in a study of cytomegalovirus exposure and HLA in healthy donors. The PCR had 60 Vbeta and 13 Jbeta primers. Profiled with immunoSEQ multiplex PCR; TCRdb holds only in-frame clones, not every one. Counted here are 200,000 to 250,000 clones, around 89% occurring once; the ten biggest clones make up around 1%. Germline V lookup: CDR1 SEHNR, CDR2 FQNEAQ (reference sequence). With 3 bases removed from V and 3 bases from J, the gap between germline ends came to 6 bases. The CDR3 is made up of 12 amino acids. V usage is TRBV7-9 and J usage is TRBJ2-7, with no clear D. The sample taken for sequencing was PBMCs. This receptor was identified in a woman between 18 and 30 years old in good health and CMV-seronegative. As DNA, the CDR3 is TGTGCCAGCAGCTTCACAGTCTACGAGCAGTACTTC. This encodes CASSFTVYEQYF.